These 21 T cell receptor beta chains were all obtained from the same sample, sequenced in a study of blood T cell repertoires in COVID-19. TCRdb's copy holds only in-frame clones and misses some; the assay was immunoSEQ multiplex PCR. The table shows fewer than 250,000 clones, with about 83% occurring only once. Sequenced material: PBMCs or T cells enriched from blood (not recorded which). Source of these receptors: a woman aged 40 to 50 who had recovered from COVID-19.

V usage is TRBV9 and J usage is TRBJ1-4; a weak D match, TRBD1 (6 bases). The V end was cut by 1 base, the J end by 7 bases, with 11 bases between. Germline loops: CDR1 SGDLS, CDR2 YYNGEE. The CDR3 runs 14 residues. The CDR3 loop is CASSVQGMGEKLFF. In DNA, the CDR3 is TGTGCCAGCAGCGTACAGGGGATGGGTGAAAAACTGTTTTTT.

This clone occurred once. The V call is TRBV5-1, the J call TRBJ1-1; D is perhaps TRBD1 (5 bases). The CDR3 is made up of 16 amino acids. Germline CDR1 and CDR2: SGHRS and YFSETQ. V lost 0 bases to trimming and J lost 3 bases, with 15 bases between them. The CDR3 reads CASSLEPGPMDTEAFF. CDR3 DNA: TGCGCCAGCAGCTTGGAGCCAGGGCCAATGGACACTGAAGCTTTCTTT. The whole variable domain, remainder taken from reference TRBV5-1 and TRBJ1-1, is KAGVTQTPRYLIKTRGQQVTLSCSPISGHRSVSWYQQTPGQGLQFLFEYFSETQRNKGNFPGRFSGRQFSNSRSEMNVSTLELGDSALYLCASSLEPGPMDTEAFFGQGTRLTVV.

This clone occurred a few times. The rearrangement joins TRBV2 to TRBJ2-7, with 12 bases identical to TRBD1. The CDR3 is 15 amino acids. Trimming at V came to 6 bases and at J to 2 bases, leaving 5 bases not matched to a gene. CDR1 and CDR2 from the germline V gene are SNHLY and FYNNEI. CDR3 loop: CASSRDRGLAYEQYF. Here the CDR3 DNA reads TGTGCCAGCAGCAGGGACAGGGGGCTGGCCTACGAGCAGTACTTC.

The rearrangement joins TRBV2 to TRBJ2-7; 9 positions match TRBD1. There are 15 residues in the CDR3. Trimming cost V 1 base and J 3 bases; bases outside gene matches: 4. Germline assignment: CDR1 SNHLY and CDR2 FYNNEI. The CDR3 DNA reads as TGTGCCAGCAGTGAAGGGGGACAGGGCGGCTACGAGCAGTACTTC. Encoded protein: CASSEGGQGGYEQYF.

The rearrangement joins TRBV6-5 to TRBJ1-2, with 8 bases lining up with TRBD1. CDR1 and CDR2 from the germline V gene are MNHEY and SVGAGI. J was trimmed by 3 bases and V by 2 bases; bases with no gene match: 5. The CDR3 totals 15 residues. CDR3: CASSYRTGMDYGYTF. CDR3 DNA: TGTGCCAGCAGTTACAGGACAGGGATGGACTATGGCTACACCTTC.

The chain links TRBV18 to TRBJ2-5; D might be TRBD2 (6 bases). The CDR3 contains 15 residues. V was clipped by 2 bases and J by 3 bases, with 13 bases between them. Germline V gene sequence: CDR1 KGHSH, CDR2 LQKENI. The CDR3 region is CASSPRRIAEETQYF. CDR3 DNA sequence: TGTGCCAGCTCACCAAGGCGGATAGCGGAAGAGACCCAGTACTTC.

The J gene is TRBJ2-2, the V gene TRBV5-1; D remains ambiguous. CDR1 is SGHRS, CDR2 YFSETQ, per germline. This CDR3 has 13 residues. V was cut by 3 bases and J by 3 bases, with 6 bases left in between. The CDR3 spells CASSSLYTGELFF. The CDR3 DNA reads TGCGCCAGCAGCTCGTTATACACCGGGGAGCTGTTTTTT.

This sequence joins TRBV6-2 or TRBV6-3 and TRBJ2-5, with 11 bases lining up with TRBD2. Germline CDR1 MNHEY, CDR2 SVGEGT. The junction had 8 bases not matched to a gene; V was cut back by 0 bases and J by 5 bases. This CDR3 spans 17 amino acids. CDR3 protein: CASSYSTSGRGRETQYF. CDR3 coding DNA: TGTGCCAGCAGTTACTCAACTAGCGGGAGAGGGAGGGAGACCCAGTACTTC.

This clone was picked up a small number of times. The gene calls are TRBV6-2 or TRBV6-3 and TRBJ2-1; 8 nucleotides match TRBD2. From germline, CDR1 is MNHEY and CDR2 SVGEGT. V gave up 2 bases and J gave up 5 bases; unmatched junction bases: 11. The CDR3 spans 17 residues. DNA for the CDR3: TGTGCCAGCAGTTACCCTTTCGGGGGGGCGTTAAACAATGAGCAGTTCTTC. It translates to CASSYPFGGALNNEQFF.

This clone was counted only a few times. This sequence joins TRBV29-1 and TRBJ2-7, with 12 bases fitting TRBD1. CDR3 length equals 13 residues. J lost 6 bases, V lost 6 bases, and 6 bases had no gene match. The germline CDR1 and CDR2 sequences are SQVTM and ANQGSEA. CDR3 DNA: TGCAGCGTCCCGGGACAGGGGGCTTCCGAGCAGTACTTC. Translation: CSVPGQGASEQYF.

This chain joins TRBV7-9 and TRBJ2-3; TRBD2 matches 7 bases. Germline V lookup: CDR1 SEHNR, CDR2 FQNEAQ (reference sequence). J gave up 0 bases and V 5 bases, and 5 bases lay outside the gene matches. CDR3 size: 15 residues. As DNA, the CDR3 is TGTGCCAGCAGCCCGAGCGGGGTTAGCACAGATACGCAGTATTTT. Protein sequence: CASSPSGVSTDTQYF.

The J gene is TRBJ1-4, the V gene TRBV4-1; TRBD1 might be the D (6 bases). Deletions cut 4 bases from V and 5 bases from J, with 11 bases between. CDR3 size: 14 residues. Germline V gene data show CDR1 as MGHRA and CDR2 as YSYEKL. CDR3 residues: CASSLGTQNEKLFF. DNA for the CDR3: TGCGCCAGCAGCCTTGGGACACAGAATGAAAAACTGTTTTTT.

The chain couples TRBV19 to TRBJ2-1, with 8 bases matching TRBD1. Germline V lookup: CDR1 LNHDA, CDR2 SQIVND (reference sequence). The CDR3 contains 14 residues. After removal of 5 bases from V and 4 bases from J, the junction contained 4 bases not matched to a gene. The CDR3 reads CASSPRDRYNEQFF. The CDR3 DNA reads TGTGCCAGTAGTCCTCGGGACAGGTACAATGAGCAGTTCTTC.

The genes are TRBV30 and TRBJ2-2, with D maybe TRBD2 (5 bases). The CDR3 has 14 amino acids. The germline gives CDR1 GTSNPN, CDR2 SVGIG (reference sequence). Deletions cut 4 bases from V and 6 bases from J, with 15 bases between. CDR3 nucleotides: TGTGCCTGGATGGGAGCGCGGTTGTCCGGGGAGCTGTTTTTT. It specifies CAWMGARLSGELFF.

This rearrangement joins TRBV28 to TRBJ1-2, with a weak D call TRBD1 (6 bases). The CDR3 totals 14 residues. Germline assignment: CDR1 MDHEN and CDR2 SYDVKM. Trimming removed 3 bases from V and 8 bases from J, with 16 bases in between. CDR3 sequence: CASSLLSRGQGYTF. The CDR3, as DNA: TGTGCCAGCAGTTTGCTCTCCCGGGGACAAGGCTACACCTTC.

The chain recombines TRBV7-3 with TRBJ2-3; 10 nucleotides agree with TRBD2. V lost 5 bases and J lost 12; bases outside the gene matches: 14. Germline CDR1 SGHTA, CDR2 FQGTGA. This CDR3 comprises 15 residues. The CDR3 is CASSPGSGRALGQYF. CDR3 in DNA: TGTGCCAGCAGCCCGGGGAGCGGGAGGGCCCTCGGACAGTATTTT.

The chain combines TRBV5-1 with TRBJ2-5, with D possibly matching TRBD1 (6 bases). Trimming cost V 5 bases and J 5 bases, with 10 bases left between them. The CDR3 consists of 12 residues. Germline CDR1 is SGHRS and CDR2 is YFSETQ. The CDR3 region has the DNA TGCGCCAGCAGACAGGGAATCGAGACCCAGTACTTC. It specifies CASRQGIETQYF.

The rearrangement joins TRBV2 to TRBJ1-4; D not certain. Deletions cut 3 bases from V and 4 bases from J, with 12 bases between. The CDR3 is 15 amino acids. In germline, CDR1 is SNHLY, CDR2 FYNNEI. The CDR3 loop reads CASSEAGRLNEKLFF. The CDR3 region has the DNA TGTGCCAGCAGTGAGGCGGGCAGGCTTAATGAAAAACTGTTTTTT.

CDR3 sequence: CASRLSGTSGAYEQYV. DNA for the CDR3: TGTGCAAGTCGCCTCTCCGGGACTAGCGGGGCCTACGAGCAGTACGTC. This chain joins TRBV12-2 and TRBJ2-7; TRBD2 reflects the table's D call only, with no check against the DNA. TRBV12-2 is reported as a pseudogene. The CDR3 has 16 residues.

V and J are TRBV12-5 and TRBJ1-2; D is uncertain. This CDR3 contains 13 residues. V was clipped by 1 base and J by 4 bases, with 7 bases between them. Germline lookup yields CDR1 LGHNT and CDR2 FRNRAP. CDR3 in DNA: TGTGCTAGTGGTTTGGGTAGCTTCTATGGCTACACCTTC. Protein product: CASGLGSFYGYTF.

The chain joins TRBV4-3 to TRBJ1-4; 9 nucleotides agree with TRBD1. Trimming removed 1 base from V and 5 bases from J; junction bases left unmatched: 2. In germline, CDR1 is LGHNA, CDR2 YSLEER. There are 15 residues in the CDR3. CDR3: CASSQAGTGNEKLFF. CDR3 in DNA: TGCGCCAGCAGCCAAGCCGGGACAGGGAATGAAAAACTGTTTTTT.